A selection of T cell receptor beta chains follows, all from one sample in a study of blood T cell repertoires in COVID-19. TCRdb's table, derived via immunoSEQ multiplex PCR, lists solely in-frame clones and lacks some. Of about 280,000 clones listed, 85% are singletons. The sequencing sample was made of PBMCs or T cells enriched from blood (not recorded which). The receptors come from a woman aged 45-65 years who had recovered from COVID-19. Each CDR3 is given with its conserved first and last residue. A D gene is named only where the DNA matches it firmly. Not all rows give a size; the values are once, few, many and, for expanded clones, a class.

>NA|TRBV12-3/TRBV12-4|NA|TRBJ2-5
CASSLKIEMAQYF
TGTGCCAGCAGCTTAAAGATAGAGATGGCCCAGTACTTC
>NA|TRBV29-1|few|TRBJ2-3
CSVEDVTTRVDTQYF
TGCAGCGTTGAAGATGTGACCACTCGGGTTGATACGCAGTATTTT
>NA|TRBV11-1|NA|TRBJ2-1
CASNTIGQGLYNEQFF
TGTGCCAGCAACACGATAGGGCAGGGGCTTTACAATGAGCAGTTCTTC
>TRBD2|TRBV5-8|few|TRBJ2-4
CASVWTSGRTKNIQYF
TGTGCCAGCGTATGGACTAGCGGGAGAACCAAAAACATTCAGTACTTC
>TRBD1|TRBV5-6|NA|TRBJ2-7
CASSARTGSYEQYF
TGTGCCAGCAGCGCCCGGACAGGGTCCTACGAGCAGTACTTC
>TRBD1|TRBV4-1|NA|TRBJ1-5
CASSQVGTGNSNQPQHF
TGCGCCAGCAGCCAAGTAGGGACAGGGAATAGCAATCAGCCCCAGCATTTT
>NA|TRBV15|NA|TRBJ2-7
CATSRGDTGGYEQYF
TGTGCCACCAGCAGAGGTGACACCGGGGGCTACGAGCAGTACTTC
>NA|TRBV5-4|NA|TRBJ2-5
CASSPTVMVGETQYF
TGTGCCAGCAGCCCCACCGTAATGGTCGGAGAGACCCAGTACTTC
>TRBD1|TRBV4-2|NA|TRBJ1-5
CASSQGDRGNSNQPQHF
TGTGCCAGCAGCCAAGGGGACAGGGGAAATAGCAATCAGCCCCAGCATTTT
>NA|TRBV29-1|NA|TRBJ2-5
CSVARGLQETQYF
TGCAGCGTTGCCAGGGGTCTCCAAGAGACCCAGTACTTC
>NA|TRBV2|few|TRBJ1-5
CATTGRRDQPQHF
TGTGCCACCACAGGGCGAAGGGATCAGCCCCAGCATTTT
>NA|TRBV4-2|NA|TRBJ2-7
CASSQVGTSRPYEQYF
TGTGCCAGCAGCCAAGTAGGAACTAGCCGTCCCTACGAGCAGTACTTC
>TRBD1|TRBV4-1|NA|TRBJ2-5
CASSPRDSQTQYF
TGCGCCAGCAGCCCCCGGGACAGCCAGACCCAGTACTTC
>NA|TRBV18|NA|TRBJ2-7
CASSPAVGGSSEQYF
TGTGCCAGCTCACCGGCGGTGGGAGGCTCGAGCGAGCAGTACTTC
>TRBD1|TRBV6-5|NA|TRBJ1-6
CASSLDRGNSPLHF
TGTGCCAGCAGTTTGGACAGGGGGAATTCACCCCTCCACTTT
>NA|TRBV19|once|TRBJ2-7
CASSPRSTGMAGEQYF
TGTGCCAGTAGTCCCCGGTCGACGGGGATGGCAGGCGAGCAGTACTTC
>TRBD1|TRBV5-6|NA|TRBJ2-1
CASSFIQGAGNEQFF
TGTGCCAGCAGCTTTATACAGGGGGCTGGCAATGAGCAGTTCTTC
>TRBD1|TRBV28|NA|TRBJ1-2
CASGQGDYGYTF
TGTGCCAGCGGACAGGGAGATTATGGCTACACCTTC
>TRBD1|TRBV11-2|NA|TRBJ2-5
CASSLGTGGSETQYF
TGTGCCAGCAGCTTGGGGACAGGGGGCTCGGAGACCCAGTACTTC
>NA|TRBV6-2/TRBV6-3|NA|TRBJ1-6
CASTPGNSPLHF
TGTGCCAGCACCCCCGGGAATTCACCCCTCCACTTT
>NA|TRBV2|NA|TRBJ2-2
CASSAGIGSGELFF
TGTGCCAGCAGTGCCGGGATAGGATCCGGGGAGCTGTTTTTT
>TRBD2|TRBV9|NA|TRBJ2-1
CASSVEGLLYNEQFF
TGTGCCAGCAGCGTAGAGGGACTACTTTACAATGAGCAGTTCTTC
>NA|TRBV12-5|NA|TRBJ2-7
CASGMDQARWTNCYEQYF
TGTGCTAGTGGAATGGACCAAGCCAGGTGGACAAACTGCTACGAGCAGTACTTC
>NA|TRBV19|NA|TRBJ1-2
CASSTRTAIGGNYGYTF
TGTGCCAGTAGTACTCGGACAGCAATAGGGGGAAACTATGGCTACACCTTC
>TRBD1|TRBV18|NA|TRBJ1-1
CASSPYETGGTEAFF
TGTGCCAGCTCACCATACGAAACAGGGGGCACTGAAGCTTTCTTT
>TRBD1|TRBV18|NA|TRBJ1-2
CASSPYRDRGDYGYTF
TGTGCCAGCTCACCATACCGGGACAGGGGCGACTATGGCTACACCTTC
>NA|TRBV12-3/TRBV12-4|NA|TRBJ1-5
CASRRTDQPQHF
TGTGCCAGCAGGAGAACCGATCAGCCCCAGCATTTT
>TRBD2|TRBV9|NA|TRBJ2-5
CASSTGLAEETQYF
TGTGCCAGCAGCACCGGACTAGCGGAAGAGACCCAGTACTTC
>TRBD1|TRBV30|NA|TRBJ1-6
CAWRGQGVGSPLHF
TGTGCCTGGAGGGGACAGGGGGTTGGATCACCCCTCCACTTT